This T cell receptor (beta chain) was recorded in a study of control samples from healthy donors and cancer patients. The method was immunoSEQ multiplex PCR; TCRdb's version includes in-frame clones alone and lacks a portion of them. The sample lists about 130,000 clones; just under 95% were seen once. V gave up 2 bases and J gave up 5 bases; unmatched junction bases: 2. This CDR3 is built from 14 residues. CDR1 and CDR2 from the germline V gene are MGHRA and YSYEKL. The clonotype comes from a man in his fifties or sixties with colorectal cancer. V usage is TRBV4-1 and J usage is TRBJ2-4; 8 bases are a match to TRBD2. Material: PBMCs. The DNA of the CDR3 is TGCGCCAGCAGCCAAAGTAGCGGGGAAAACATTCAGTACTTC. It specifies CASSQSSGENIQYF.